These T cell receptor beta chains were read from a single sample in a study of cytomegalovirus exposure and HLA in healthy donors. Using immunoSEQ multiplex PCR, the repertoire was profiled, and TCRdb retains in-frame clones only, with some absent. The sample yields 200,000 or so clones, more than 75% seen once. Sample: PBMCs. The receptors were gathered from a woman aged 50 to 60 in good health and CMV-seropositive. The CDR3 runs from the conserved cysteine through the conserved F or W. The D gene is left open where the match is weak. The listing skips clone size in some rows; elsewhere it reads once, few, many or a size class.

>TRBJ1-5|NA|15|TRBV2|NA
TGTGCCAGCAGTGAACTGCAGGGCGGCAATCAGCCCCAGCATTTT
CASSELQGGNQPQHF
>TRBJ2-1|NA|14|TRBV6-5|NA
TGTGCCAGCAGGCACGACAGGGAGGCCAATGAGCAGTTCTTC
CASRHDREANEQFF
>TRBJ2-5|NA|18|TRBV5-1|TRBD1
TGCGCCAGCAGCCCAGGGACAGGGGCCACCCGAATACAAGAGACCCAGTACTTC
CASSPGTGATRIQETQYF
>TRBJ2-1|NA|13|TRBV18|TRBD2
TGTGCCAGCTTACTAGCGGGGGACAATGAGCAGTTCTTC
CASLLAGDNEQFF
>TRBJ2-3|NA|15|TRBV10-3|NA
TGTGCCATCAGTGAGATGAGCGGAGGAGGGGATACGCAGTATTTT
CAISEMSGGGDTQYF
>TRBJ1-6|NA|13|TRBV10-1|NA
TGCGCCAGCAGTGTAACAGTCGGATCACCCCTCCACTTT
CASSVTVGSPLHF
>TRBJ1-6|once|11|TRBV2|NA
TGTGCCAGCAGTGAACTGTCACCCCTCCACTTT
CASSELSPLHF
>TRBJ2-7|NA|13|TRBV6-1|TRBD1
TGTGCCAGCAGAAGTGGACAGGGCTGGGAGCAGTACTTC
CASRSGQGWEQYF
>TRBJ1-2|NA|14|TRBV27|TRBD1
TGTGCCAGCAGTCCTTGGACAGGGGGGTATGGCTACACCTTC
CASSPWTGGYGYTF
>TRBJ1-3|NA|15|TRBV6-5|NA
TGTGCCAGCAGCCACACCCAAGGGGATGGAAACACCATATATTTT
CASSHTQGDGNTIYF
>TRBJ1-4|NA|17|TRBV30|NA
TGTGCCCATTCACAGGGAAACACCGGAATCAGGAATGAAAAACTGTTTTTT
CAHSQGNTGIRNEKLFF
>TRBJ2-7|NA|13|TRBV6-5|NA
TGTGCCAGCAGTTTCACCCAGCGAGGCGAGCAGTACTTC
CASSFTQRGEQYF
>TRBJ2-1|NA|15|TRBV5-6|NA
NA
CASSWGRGTSGSMFF
>TRBJ1-3|NA|16|TRBV7-2|TRBD1
TGTGCCAGCAGCCCGCAGGGACAGGGAACAAGAAACACCATATATTTT
CASSPQGQGTRNTIYF
>TRBJ2-1|NA|15|TRBV11-3|TRBD2
TGTGCCAGCAGCTTAGGGGCGGGAGGAGGTGATGAGCAGTTCTTC
CASSLGAGGGDEQFF
>TRBJ1-5|NA|12|TRBV21-1|NA
TGTGCCAGGAACCGGGAAAATCAGCCCCAGCATTTT
CARNRENQPQHF
>TRBJ1-3|NA|18|TRBV2|TRBD1
TGTGCCAGCAGTAGGGAAAGGGACAGGGGCTTCTCTGGAAACACCATATATTTT
CASSRERDRGFSGNTIYF
>TRBJ1-5|NA|16|TRBV28|NA
TGTGCCAGCAGCGAGGGGGGGATGTCTAGCAATCAGCCCCAGCATTTT
CASSEGGMSSNQPQHF
>TRBJ2-1|NA|18|TRBV7-2|TRBD2
TGTGCCAGCAGCCCCCGGGGGCTAGCGGGGGGTTTTGGCAATGAGCAGTTCTTC
CASSPRGLAGGFGNEQFF
>TRBJ1-6|NA|14|TRBV6-6|TRBD1
TGTGCCAGCAGTTCCGGGACAGGCAATTCACCCCTCCACTTT
CASSSGTGNSPLHF
>TRBJ1-3|NA|14|TRBV7-8|NA
TGTGCCAGCAGCCCTGTGGGGGCCCAGAACACCATATATTTT
CASSPVGAQNTIYF
>TRBJ2-5|NA|14|TRBV7-2|TRBD1
TGTGCCAGCAACCCTGACAGGGGTCAAGAGACCCAGTACTTC
CASNPDRGQETQYF
>TRBJ2-5|NA|15|TRBV5-6|TRBD1
TGTGCCAGCAGCTTGGACAGGGGGCACCAAGAGACCCAGTACTTC
CASSLDRGHQETQYF
>TRBJ2-5|NA|13|TRBV9|TRBD1
TGTGCCAGCAGCAAAACAGGGGGAGAGACCCAGTACTTC
CASSKTGGETQYF
>TRBJ2-1|NA|15|TRBV5-1|NA
TGCGCCAGCAGATTGTTGGCGGGTTCCTACAATGAGCAGTTCTTC
CASRLLAGSYNEQFF
>TRBJ2-7|few|16|TRBV12-5|TRBD2
TGTGCTAGTGGTTCTCTCCCCCTAGCGGGGAACTACGAGCAGTACTTC
CASGSLPLAGNYEQYF
>TRBJ1-5|few|15|TRBV19|TRBD1
TGTGCCAGTAGCACGACAGGGAATAGCAATCAGCCCCAGCATTTT
CASSTTGNSNQPQHF
>TRBJ2-1|NA|15|TRBV7-3|NA
TGTGCCAGCAGCTCCTACACGTCCGGGTCAAATGAGCAGTTCTTC
CASSSYTSGSNEQFF
>TRBJ1-3|NA|14|TRBV7-8|NA
TGTGCCAGCAGCTATGCAGATTCTGGAAACACCATATATTTT
CASSYADSGNTIYF